This TCR beta chain stems from a study of shared clonotypes between healthy human individuals. Study conclusions and caveats: On the whole, naive subsets had larger estimated richness than memory subsets had.

With 3 bases removed from V and 3 bases from J, the gap between germline ends came to 9 bases. Germline-derived CDR1 and CDR2 are MDHEN and SYDVKM. The CDR3 sequence is 13 residues long. With respect to this clone: Its specificity is unknown.

Measured with immunoSEQ multiplex PCR; TCRdb has only the in-frame clones, and not every one. Of about 2.4 million clones listed, roughly 93% are singletons. J is TRBJ2-7 and V is TRBV28; a possible D gene is TRBD2 (6 bases). Sequencing used naive CD4+ T cells from PBMCs. Subset meaning: CD45RA+ positively selected. The source is a man in his late teens or twenties in good health. Some clones in this sample may be carry-over from other donors' samples. The CDR3 nucleotides read TGTGCCAGCAGTTTGCGGGGACTCTACGAGCAGTACTTC. It specifies CASSLRGLYEQYF.